These 9 T cell receptor beta chains originate from one sample sequenced in a study of blood T cell repertoires in COVID-19. Some clones are missing from TCRdb's copy, which holds only in-frame ones; the method was immunoSEQ multiplex PCR. The data hold tens of thousands of clones, with 89% observed a single time. The specimen sequenced was peripheral blood. All receptors derive from a man aged 45-65 years with active COVID-19.

The gene calls are TRBV7-2 and TRBJ2-3, with TRBD2 matching 7 bases. The CDR3 sequence is 14 residues long. Germline CDR1 reads SGHTA; CDR2 reads FQGNSA. V lost 7 bases to trimming and J lost 1 base; unmatched junction nucleotides: 5. This CDR3 reads CASTSLARTDTQYF. DNA of the CDR3: TGTGCCAGCACCTCACTAGCGCGCACAGATACGCAGTATTTT.

This sequence joins TRBV7-9 and TRBJ1-4, with D tentatively TRBD1 (6 bases). The CDR3 is 14 amino acids. V was clipped by 6 bases and J by 5 bases, with 13 bases between them. Germline V gene lookup returns CDR1 SEHNR and CDR2 FQNEAQ (reference sequence). CDR3: CASRKGGGNEKLFF. The CDR3 nucleotides read TGTGCCAGCAGGAAAGGGGGAGGGAATGAAAAACTGTTTTTT.

The chain has TRBV9 and TRBJ2-3; no firm D call. The CDR3 totals 13 residues. V was trimmed by 3 bases and J by 3 bases, leaving 8 bases between them. Per germline, CDR1 SGDLS and CDR2 YYNGEE. The CDR3 sequence is CASSALSTDTQYF. In nucleotides, the CDR3 is TGTGCCAGCAGCGCACTATCGACAGATACGCAGTATTTT. The full variable domain, completed using reference TRBV9 and TRBJ2-3, is DSGVTQTPKHLITATGQRVTLRCSPRSGDLSVYWYQQSLDQGLQFLIQYYNGEERAKGNILERFSAQQFPDLHSELNLSSLELGDSALYFCASSALSTDTQYFGPGTRLTVL.

V usage is TRBV7-2 and J usage is TRBJ1-6, with 7 bases aligning to TRBD1. The V gene's germline CDR1 is SGHTA and CDR2 FQGNSA. Trimming cost V 4 bases and J 10 bases; bases outside gene matches: 13. The CDR3 has 16 residues. The CDR3 spells CASSSGKGGPGSPLHF. The CDR3 region has the DNA TGTGCCAGCAGCTCGGGGAAAGGGGGCCCTGGATCACCCCTCCACTTT.

CDR3 nucleotides: TGTGCCAGCAGCTTTGGACAGATGCACTCTGGAAACACCATATATTTT. Residues: CASSFGQMHSGNTIYF. The chain carries TRBV7-9 and TRBJ1-3; possibly TRBD1 for D (6 bases). The V gene's germline CDR1 is SEHNR and CDR2 FQNEAQ (reference sequence). This CDR3 is built from 16 residues. Trimming stripped 3 bases from V and 0 bases from J, with 12 bases between.

The chain is built from TRBV27 and TRBJ2-1, with 10 bases that match TRBD2. This CDR3 region has 15 residues. V lost 8 bases and J lost 6; bases outside the gene matches: 10. Germline loops: CDR1 MNHEY, CDR2 SMNVEV (reference sequence). The CDR3 reads CASGLSVAGGNEQFF. For the CDR3, the DNA is TGTGCCAGCGGGCTTTCGGTAGCGGGAGGCAATGAGCAGTTCTTC.

On this clone itself: Its ends do not fully match the called genes, so a read error is possible. V is TRBV4-2 and J is TRBJ2-2, with 7 positions matching TRBD1. The germline CDR1 and CDR2 sequences are LGHNA and YNFKEQ. This CDR3 is 16 amino acids long. CDR3 nucleotides: TGTGCCAGCAGCCAACCTCGGACAGGTAGTACCGGGGAGCTGCTTTTT. Translating it yields CASSQPRTGSTGELLF.

This chain joins TRBV28 and TRBJ2-7; a possible D gene is TRBD2 (6 bases). CDR1 and CDR2 (germline): MDHEN, SYDVKM. This CDR3 is 13 amino acids long. The V end lost 1 base, the J end lost 6 bases, and 10 bases lay between the germline ends. In nucleotides, the CDR3 is TGTGCCAGCAGTTTATCTGCTAGCGCCGAGCAGTACTTC. Encoded protein: CASSLSASAEQYF.

This chain joins TRBV25-1 and TRBJ2-5; possibly TRBD1 for D (8 bases). This CDR3 comprises 15 residues. Between the trimmed V and J ends, which lost 2 bases and 5 bases, there was a span of 15 bases. Germline CDR1 and CDR2: MGHDK and SYGVNS. In nucleotides, the CDR3 is TGTGCCAGCAGTGAACTACAGGGGGGGAAGGAGACCCAGTACTTC. It codes for CASSELQGGKETQYF.